This T cell receptor (beta chain) comes out of a study of cytomegalovirus exposure and HLA in healthy donors. A word on this clone: Its antigen is currently unknown.

CDR3 size: 13 residues. Germline CDR1 MNHEY, CDR2 SMNVEV (reference sequence). Trimming pared 7 bases from V and 6 bases from J, leaving 15 bases between. A multiplex PCR was run with 60 Vbeta primers and 13 Jbeta primers. Clones were sequenced by immunoSEQ multiplex PCR, and TCRdb holds only the in-frame ones, with some missing. Here the sample spans 100,000 to 150,000 clones, more than 60% being singletons. Study-level results: CMV serostatus stood as the only immune exposure information on hand.

This receptor was taken from a woman in her thirties or forties in good health and CMV-seropositive. The specimen sequenced was PBMCs. The rearrangement uses TRBV27 and TRBJ1-2; D might be TRBD1 (6 bases). CDR3 sequence reads: CASTPTGFDGYTF. The CDR3 DNA sequence: TGTGCCAGCACCCCCACAGGGTTCGATGGCTACACCTTC.